These 18 T cell receptor beta chains were all obtained from the same sample, sequenced in a study of blood T cell repertoires in COVID-19. The table came from immunoSEQ multiplex PCR; TCRdb's copy has only in-frame clones and leaves some out. The sample records roughly 300,000 clones, 70% to 90% being singletons. The source material was PBMCs or T cells enriched from blood (not recorded which). The receptors come from a woman aged 30 to 39 who had recovered from COVID-19.

This rearrangement joins TRBV4-1 to TRBJ1-5, with D unclear. Trimming pared 1 base from V and 0 bases from J, leaving 16 bases between. The length of the CDR3 is 18 residues. The germline gives CDR1 MGHRA, CDR2 YSYEKL. CDR3 DNA: TGCGCCAGCAGCCAAGTCCCGACAAGAGATTATAGCAATCAGCCCCAGCATTTT. It is translated as CASSQVPTRDYSNQPQHF.

This rearrangement joins TRBV3-1 (or the pseudogene TRBV3-2) to TRBJ1-4, with TRBD1 matching over 7 bases. The CDR3 extends over 17 amino acids. V dropped 4 bases and J dropped 5; count of bases not matched to a gene: 13. The germline V gene encodes CDR1 LGHDT and CDR2 YNNKEL (reference sequence). This CDR3 is CASSPLPRDRENEKLFF. The CDR3 DNA reads as TGTGCCAGCAGCCCTTTACCCCGGGACAGAGAGAATGAAAAACTGTTTTTT.

The rearrangement links TRBV5-1 to TRBJ2-3, with 12 bases identical to TRBD2. V trimming: 4 bases; J trimming: 5 bases; junction bases outside the gene matches: 11. Germline CDR1 reads SGHRS; CDR2 reads YFSETQ. The CDR3 runs to 17 residues. DNA for the CDR3: TGCGCCAGCAGCGTAACCGGGACTAGCGGGTCTGAAGATACGCAGTATTTT. Translated, it gives CASSVTGTSGSEDTQYF.

The gene calls are TRBV11-2 and TRBJ2-5; possibly TRBD1 for D (5 bases). The CDR3 totals 17 residues. The germline V and J ends were trimmed by 3 bases and 5 bases, with 22 bases remaining between them. Looked up from germline, CDR1 is SGHAT and CDR2 is FQNNGV. Here the CDR3 DNA reads TGTGCCAGCAGCTTTAGGTACCAGGGCGGTAACAGGGAGACCCAGTACTTC. As protein: CASSFRYQGGNRETQYF.

A word on this clone: Other nucleotide sequences from this sample produce the same CDR3. The gene calls are TRBV29-1 and TRBJ1-1; a weak D match, TRBD1 (6 bases). The V gene's germline CDR1 is SQVTM and CDR2 ANQGSEA. V lost 6 bases, J lost 0 bases, and 8 bases lay in between. This CDR3 is built from 12 residues. Here the CDR3 reads CSVGQLNTEAFF. CDR3 DNA sequence: TGCAGCGTAGGACAGCTGAACACTGAAGCTTTCTTT.

The chain has TRBV6-1 and TRBJ2-6; possible D gene TRBD1, 6 bases. Looked up from germline, CDR1 is MNHNS and CDR2 is SASEGT. The CDR3 consists of 16 residues. Trimming pared 4 bases from V and 4 bases from J, leaving 14 bases between. CDR3 in amino acids: CASSGSDSLGANVLTF. The CDR3, as DNA: TGTGCCAGCAGTGGGTCGGACAGTCTAGGGGCCAACGTCCTGACTTTC.

V usage is TRBV20-1 and J usage is TRBJ1-6; D gene ambiguous. With 3 bases removed from V and 5 bases from J, the gap between germline ends came to 5 bases. In germline, CDR1 is DFQATT, CDR2 SNEGSKA (reference sequence). This CDR3 region has 12 residues. The CDR3 reads CSASVDNSPLHF. The CDR3, as DNA: TGCAGTGCTAGTGTAGATAATTCACCCCTCCACTTT.

The V call is TRBV27, the J call TRBJ1-1; 8 nucleotides line up with TRBD1. This CDR3 region has 14 residues. The germline CDR1 and CDR2 sequences are MNHEY and SMNVEV (reference sequence). V shed 5 bases, J shed 1 base, and the junction held 3 bases outside the gene matches. Written as DNA, the CDR3 is TGTGCCAGCAGTCACGGACAGGGGAACACTGAAGCTTTCTTT. Translation gives CASSHGQGNTEAFF.

Regarding this clone: This specimen includes other DNA sequences encoding the same CDR3. V usage is TRBV6-5 and J usage is TRBJ2-7, with 10 bases fitting TRBD2. Germline-derived CDR1 and CDR2 are MNHEY and SVGAGI. This CDR3 is built from 14 residues. After removal of 6 bases from V and 2 bases from J, the junction contained 4 bases not matched to a gene. For the CDR3, the DNA is TGTGCCAGCAGCCGGACTAGCGGAACCTACGAGCAGTACTTC. Translation: CASSRTSGTYEQYF.

The chain joins TRBV5-4 to TRBJ2-7; 7 positions match TRBD2. Germline V gives CDR1 SGHNT, CDR2 YYREEE (reference sequence). The CDR3 spans 15 residues. Trimming took 5 bases from V and 2 from J; bases not matched to a gene: 10. DNA of the CDR3: TGTGCCAGCAGGCTGGTCAGCGGGGCTGCCTACGAGCAGTACTTC. Protein: CASRLVSGAAYEQYF. Using reference TRBV5-4 and TRBJ2-7 for the parts outside the CDR3, the full variable domain is ETGVTQSPTHLIKTRGQQVTLRCSSQSGHNTVSWYQQALGQGPQFIFQYYREEENGRGNFPPRFSGLQFPNYSSELNVNALELDDSALYLCASRLVSGAAYEQYFGPGTRLTVT.

This chain joins TRBV4-1 and TRBJ1-1; a possible D gene is TRBD1 (5 bases). Germline assignment: CDR1 MGHRA and CDR2 YSYEKL. This CDR3 spans 14 amino acids. With 4 bases removed from V and 7 bases from J, the gap between germline ends came to 16 bases. CDR3 in amino acids: CASSRDGIGDEAFF. DNA of the CDR3: TGCGCCAGCAGCCGCGACGGAATAGGGGATGAAGCTTTCTTT.

J is TRBJ1-1 and V is TRBV12-3 or TRBV12-4, with D unresolved. Trimming shortened V by 6 bases and J by 6 bases, and 14 bases separated the two germline ends. This CDR3 is built from 13 residues. CDR3 in amino acids: CASSSAGRAEAFF. The CDR3 DNA follows: TGTGCCAGCAGCTCCGCCGGTCGGGCTGAAGCTTTCTTT.

The chain has TRBV7-2 and TRBJ2-3; D is perhaps TRBD2 (5 bases). The CDR3 runs 16 residues. The germline V gene encodes CDR1 SGHTA and CDR2 FQGNSA. The ends were cut back, 5 bases at V and 2 bases at J, with 17 bases in the middle. This chain's CDR3 is CASSEIRAENTDTQYF. The DNA for the CDR3 is TGTGCCAGCAGCGAGATAAGAGCGGAGAACACAGATACGCAGTATTTT.

The rearrangement links TRBV30 to TRBJ2-7, with TRBD2 identical over 7 bases. The CDR3 runs 14 residues. V trimming: 0 bases; J trimming: 0 bases; junction bases outside the gene matches: 2. The germline gives CDR1 GTSNPN, CDR2 SVGIG (reference sequence). CDR3 sequence: CAWSVGGVSYEQYF. The DNA for the CDR3 is TGTGCCTGGAGTGTTGGGGGGGTCTCCTACGAGCAGTACTTC.

The rearrangement links TRBV11-2 to TRBJ1-2; 8 bases align to TRBD1. This CDR3 region has 14 residues. After removal of 6 bases from V and 5 bases from J, the junction contained 8 bases not matched to a gene. CDR1 and CDR2 from the germline V gene are SGHAT and FQNNGV. The CDR3: CASSGQGAGYGYTF. CDR3 bases: TGTGCCAGCAGTGGACAGGGTGCTGGGTATGGCTACACCTTC. Full variable domain (rest looked up from reference TRBV11-2 and TRBJ1-2): EAGVAQSPRYKIIEKRQSVAFWCNPISGHATLYWYQQILGQGPKLLIQFQNNGVVDDSQLPKDRFSAERLKGVDSTLKIQPAKLEDSAVYLCASSGQGAGYGYTFGSGTRLTVV.

The chain uses TRBV15 and TRBJ2-7; 9 nucleotides match TRBD1. The CDR3 sequence is 15 residues long. V lost 5 bases, J lost 3 bases, and 8 bases stayed unmatched. In germline, CDR1 is LNHNV, CDR2 YYDKDF (reference sequence). DNA for the CDR3: TGTGCCACCAGCCTAGACAGGGGGGAAGACTACGAGCAGTACTTC. Protein product: CATSLDRGEDYEQYF.

This clone was recorded a few times. V gene TRBV6-5 combines with J gene TRBJ1-1, with D possibly being TRBD1 (5 bases). Trimming left V 5 bases short and J 7 bases short, with 11 bases between. This CDR3 is 12 amino acids long. Germline V CDR1 and CDR2: MNHEY, SVGAGI. CDR3: CASSLGHNEAFF. CDR3 nucleotides: TGTGCCAGCAGTCTCGGACATAATGAAGCTTTCTTT.

The chain joins TRBV13 to TRBJ2-2; TRBD2 is a possible D gene (7 bases). Trimming cost V 6 bases and J 6 bases, with 20 bases left between them. CDR1 is PRHDT and CDR2 is FYEKMQ in the germline V gene (reference sequence). The CDR3 totals 16 residues. The CDR3 DNA reads as TGTGCCAGCAGAAGAGGGGGGGGCGGTGAGTCCGGGGAGCTGTTTTTT. Amino acids: CASRRGGGGESGELFF. Full variable domain (remainder filled in from reference TRBV13 and TRBJ2-2): AAGVIQSPRHLIKEKRETATLKCYPIPRHDTVYWYQQGPGQDPQFLISFYEKMQSDKGSIPDRFSAQQFSDYHSELNMSSLELGDSALYFCASRRGGGGESGELFFGEGSRLTVL.